The rows below give T cell receptor beta chains drawn from one sample of a study of cytomegalovirus exposure and HLA in healthy donors. Using immunoSEQ multiplex PCR, the repertoire was profiled, and TCRdb retains in-frame clones only, with some absent. This sample yields 150,000 to 200,000 clones, of which around 77% are seen a single time; 1% belongs to the top ten. The sample comprised PBMCs. Source of these receptors: a woman aged 45-59 years in good health and CMV-seropositive. CDR3s include the opening cysteine and the closing phenylalanine or tryptophan. A D gene is named only where the DNA matches it firmly. Not every row has a clone size; where given, it reads once, few, many or a size class.

NA	TRBJ1-1	NA	TRBV7-2	TGTGCCAGCAGCTCTACTACTCACACTGAAGCTTTCTTT	CASSSTTHTEAFF
few	TRBJ2-2	TRBD1	TRBV13	TGTGCCAGCAGCCAGCCCGGGACAGGCCGCACCGGGGAGCTGTTTTTT	CASSQPGTGRTGELFF
few	TRBJ1-1	TRBD1	TRBV28	TGTGCCAGCAGGACAGGGACAGCGAACACTGAAGCTTTCTTT	CASRTGTANTEAFF
NA	TRBJ1-5	NA	TRBV19	TGTGCCAGTAGTGGGGCTCAGCCCCAGCATTTT	CASSGAQPQHF
NA	TRBJ1-1	NA	TRBV7-8	TGTGCCAGCAGCTTCTCCGGGGGTCAAGCTGAAGCTTTCTTT	CASSFSGGQAEAFF
few	TRBJ1-1	NA	TRBV6-5	TGTGCCAGCAAGTATGGGGAGGCGAACACTGAAGCTTTCTTT	CASKYGEANTEAFF
NA	TRBJ1-5	NA	TRBV2	TGTGCCAGCGGCAGGGAAGGCAATCAGCCCCAGCATTTT	CASGREGNQPQHF
NA	TRBJ2-1	TRBD1	TRBV11-3	TGTGCCAGCAGCTCTGACAGGGGGAATGAGCAGTTCTTC	CASSSDRGNEQFF
NA	TRBJ2-5	NA	TRBV5-1	TGCGCCAGCAGCCCCACGGCAGGGGCAGAGACCCAGTACTTC	CASSPTAGAETQYF
NA	TRBJ2-7	TRBD1	TRBV28	TGTGCCAGCCGGGGACAGGGGACCTACGAGCAGTACTTC	CASRGQGTYEQYF
NA	TRBJ2-7	TRBD2	TRBV7-2	TGTGCCAGCAGCTTAACTAGCGGGGGGATATACGAGCAGTACTTC	CASSLTSGGIYEQYF
NA	TRBJ2-3	TRBD2	TRBV11-3	TGTGCCAGCAGCTTTACTAGCGGTGGAGATACGCAGTATTTT	CASSFTSGGDTQYF
NA	TRBJ1-4	NA	TRBV5-5	TGTGCCAGCAGTAAGAACAGGGAAGGGAGTGAAAAACTGTTTTTT	CASSKNREGSEKLFF
NA	TRBJ2-2	TRBD2	TRBV14	TGTGCCAGCAGCCAACTATATCCCGGGACTAGCGGGGAATCGGACGCCGGGGAGCTGTTTTTT	CASSQLYPGTSGESDAGELFF
NA	TRBJ2-3	TRBD2	TRBV7-2	TGTGCCAGCAGCTTCCCGGGGACTAGCGGGAGGGCCGATACAGATACGCAGTATTTT	CASSFPGTSGRADTDTQYF
few	TRBJ2-2	NA	TRBV6-4	TGTGCCAGCAGTGACGCCTGGGGGGCCGGGGAGCTGTTTTTT	CASSDAWGAGELFF
NA	TRBJ2-4	TRBD2	TRBV7-9	TGTGCCAGCAGCTTCCCGGAGGCGGGAGTTGATATCATTCAGTACTTC	CASSFPEAGVDIIQYF
NA	TRBJ2-1	TRBD1	TRBV18	TGTGCCAGCCGGGACAGGGGAAGTTACAATGAGCAGTTCTTC	CASRDRGSYNEQFF
NA	TRBJ2-7	TRBD1	TRBV6-1	TGTGCCAGCAGTGAACGGGACAGGGGAATCAAGCAGTACTTC	CASSERDRGIKQYF
once	TRBJ2-3	NA	TRBV5-6	TGTGCCAGCAGTTTTAGGACAGGGAGGGGCACAGATACGCAGTATTTT	CASSFRTGRGTDTQYF
NA	TRBJ2-7	TRBD1	TRBV27	TGTGCCAGCAGACTGACGGGACAGGGCTCCCACGAGCAGTACTTC	CASRLTGQGSHEQYF
NA	TRBJ1-5	TRBD1	TRBV2	TGTGCCAGTGCCGACAGGGTGGCTAGTCAGCCCCAGCATTTT	CASADRVASQPQHF
NA	TRBJ1-5	NA	TRBV7-8	TGTGCCAGCAGCTTAGACAATAGCAATCAGCCCCAGCATTTT	CASSLDNSNQPQHF
NA	TRBJ2-5	TRBD2	TRBV5-5	TGTGCCAGCAGCTCAAGACAACTAGCGGGGCCAGAGACCCAGTACTTC	CASSSRQLAGPETQYF
NA	TRBJ2-1	TRBD2	TRBV28	TGTGCCAGCAGTTCTAGCGGGGATTCCTACAATGAGCAGTTCTTC	CASSSSGDSYNEQFF
few	TRBJ2-5	NA	TRBV2	TGTGCCAGCAGTGAAGGTGGGCAGGGAGAGACCCAGTACTTC	CASSEGGQGETQYF
NA	TRBJ1-2	NA	TRBV4-3	TGCGCCAGCAGCCAAGACATGGGGGGGGGCTACACCTTC	CASSQDMGGGYTF
NA	TRBJ1-1	NA	TRBV7-8	TGTGCCAGCAGCTTAGGTCCGGGTGGTGAAGCTTTCTTT	CASSLGPGGEAFF
NA	TRBJ2-7	TRBD1	TRBV27	TGTGCCAGCAGTTTATCGGGGGACAGCTACGAGCAGTACTTC	CASSLSGDSYEQYF
NA	TRBJ1-1	TRBD1	TRBV2	TGTGCCAGCAGGATCATGGGGGCAGGGGGGAACACTGAAGCTTTCTTT	CASRIMGAGGNTEAFF
NA	TRBJ1-1	NA	TRBV11-2	TGTGCCAGCAGCTTACACAGGAAAGCTTTCTTT	CASSLHRKAFF